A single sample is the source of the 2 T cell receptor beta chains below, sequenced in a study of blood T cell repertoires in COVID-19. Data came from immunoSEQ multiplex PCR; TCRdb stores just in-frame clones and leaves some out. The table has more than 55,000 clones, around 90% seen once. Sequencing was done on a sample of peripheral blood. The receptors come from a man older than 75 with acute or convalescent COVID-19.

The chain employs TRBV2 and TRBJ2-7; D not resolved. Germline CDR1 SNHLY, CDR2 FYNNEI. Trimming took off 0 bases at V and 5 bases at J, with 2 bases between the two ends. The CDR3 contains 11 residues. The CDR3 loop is CASSEANEQYF. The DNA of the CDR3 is TGTGCCAGCAGTGAAGCCAACGAGCAGTACTTC.

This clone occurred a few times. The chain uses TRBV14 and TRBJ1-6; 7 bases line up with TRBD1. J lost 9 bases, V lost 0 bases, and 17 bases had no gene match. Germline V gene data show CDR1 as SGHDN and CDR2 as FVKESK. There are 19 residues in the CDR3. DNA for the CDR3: TGTGCCAGCAGCCAAGACCGTGACAGGGTCGGCGCCTCTAGTTCACCCCTCCACTTT. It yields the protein CASSQDRDRVGASSSPLHF. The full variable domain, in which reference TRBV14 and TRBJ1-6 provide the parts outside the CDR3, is EAGVTQFPSHSVIEKGQTVTLRCDPISGHDNLYWYRRVMGKEIKFLLHFVKESKQDESGMPNNRFLAERTGGTYSTLKVQPAELEDSGVYFCASSQDRDRVGASSSPLHFGNGTRLTVT.